This section outlines one T cell receptor (beta chain) sequence together with its context. What it binds is unknown. The roughly 11 donors had active juvenile idiopathic arthritis, with 3 polyarticular and 8 oligoarticular cases. Median disease duration was about 7 years, range 0.2-19.1. The CDR3 is made up of 13 amino acids. Only the protein is on record. Germline V gene data show CDR1 as SGHNT and CDR2 as YENEEA. This record comes from a study of synovial regulatory T cells in juvenile arthritis. Generated by immunoSEQ multiplex PCR, the TCRdb table keeps only in-frame clones and is missing some. Its clone listing holds roughly 9,900 clones. Overall study findings and caveats: Synovial Treg CDR3 sequences overlapped more with iaTregs than other circulating Tregs. Compared with other blood Treg cells, inflammation-associated Treg cells had reduced TCR diversity.

This rearrangement joins TRBV11-3 to TRBJ2-1; the TCRdb call, TRBD1, lacks DNA for checking. Sequenced sample: Treg cells from blood. Specified subset: remaining (HLA-DR-negative) circulating blood Treg cells. The sequence derives from a donor younger than 30 with juvenile idiopathic arthritis. The CDR3 loop is CASSLLGRGEQFF.